This passage covers 14 T cell receptor beta chains from one sample sequenced in a study of blood T cell repertoires in COVID-19. Some clones are missing from TCRdb's copy, which holds only in-frame ones; the method was immunoSEQ multiplex PCR. The table lists about 280,000 clones, 85% of them singletons, with about 2.5% in the top ten. Sequencing was done on a sample of PBMCs or T cells enriched from blood (not recorded which). These receptors came from a woman between 50 and 59 years old who had recovered from COVID-19.

The V and J genes are TRBV11-2 and TRBJ1-2; weak D call: TRBD1 (5 bases). CDR3 length: 14 residues. Trimming took off 5 bases at V and 8 bases at J, with 18 bases between the two ends. Germline V gene data show CDR1 as SGHAT and CDR2 as FQNNGV. This CDR3 is CASSRARSGEGYTF. The CDR3 DNA is TGTGCCAGCAGCCGGGCCCGTTCGGGGGAGGGCTACACCTTC.

The CDR3 DNA reads TGTGCCTGGAGACAGACAGATAACACCGGGGAGCTGTTTTTT. Protein product: CAWRQTDNTGELFF. The rearrangement links TRBV30 to TRBJ2-2; possible D gene TRBD1, 5 bases. This CDR3 contains 14 residues. Trimming removed 3 bases at V and 2 bases at J, with 10 bases between. Germline V lookup: CDR1 GTSNPN, CDR2 SVGIG (reference sequence).

The rearrangement joins TRBV19 to TRBJ1-2; the match to TRBD1 covers 10 bases. J gave up 6 bases and V 4 bases, and 11 bases lay outside the gene matches. CDR3 length: 16 residues. The germline CDR1 and CDR2 sequences are LNHDA and SQIVND (reference sequence). CDR3 DNA sequence: TGTGCCAGTAGTAGAGACAGGGGGCGCATTTTTGATGGCTACACCTTC. This encodes CASSRDRGRIFDGYTF.

The chain joins TRBV9 to TRBJ2-7; no reliable D call. Germline V gene sequence: CDR1 SGDLS, CDR2 YYNGEE. The CDR3 consists of 14 residues. Trimming pared 1 base from V and 0 bases from J, leaving 8 bases between. CDR3 region: CASSVSRISYEQYF. DNA of the CDR3: TGTGCCAGCAGCGTAAGCAGGATCTCCTACGAGCAGTACTTC. The whole variable domain, remainder taken from reference TRBV9 and TRBJ2-7, is DSGVTQTPKHLITATGQRVTLRCSPRSGDLSVYWYQQSLDQGLQFLIQYYNGEERAKGNILERFSAQQFPDLHSELNLSSLELGDSALYFCASSVSRISYEQYFGPGTRLTVT.

The V call is TRBV5-1, the J call TRBJ1-5, with D perhaps TRBD1 (5 bases). The CDR3 is 13 residues long. Germline assignment: CDR1 SGHRS and CDR2 YFSETQ. Trimming took 2 bases from V and 6 from J, leaving 9 bases between them. The CDR3 protein is CASSFWQGQPQHF. CDR3 in DNA: TGCGCCAGCAGCTTTTGGCAGGGTCAGCCCCAGCATTTT. Drawing the rest from reference TRBV5-1 and TRBJ1-5, the complete variable domain is KAGVTQTPRYLIKTRGQQVTLSCSPISGHRSVSWYQQTPGQGLQFLFEYFSETQRNKGNFPGRFSGRQFSNSRSEMNVSTLELGDSALYLCASSFWQGQPQHFGDGTRLSIL.

The rearrangement uses TRBV5-1 and TRBJ2-7; a weak D match, TRBD1 (6 bases). In germline, CDR1 is SGHRS, CDR2 YFSETQ. The CDR3 covers 14 residues. Trimming shortened V by 4 bases and J by 4 bases, and 15 bases separated the two germline ends. The CDR3 loop is CASSATGYVYEQYF. The CDR3, as DNA: TGCGCCAGCAGCGCTACAGGGTATGTGTACGAGCAGTACTTC. Filled out from reference TRBV5-1 and TRBJ2-7, the complete variable domain reads KAGVTQTPRYLIKTRGQQVTLSCSPISGHRSVSWYQQTPGQGLQFLFEYFSETQRNKGNFPGRFSGRQFSNSRSEMNVSTLELGDSALYLCASSATGYVYEQYFGPGTRLTVT.

The CDR3 bases are TGTGCCAGTAGTATTCCCCTAGCGGGAGTCGGGCGATACGAGCAGTACTTC. Translated: CASSIPLAGVGRYEQYF. V and J are TRBV19 and TRBJ2-7, with TRBD2 matching over 10 bases. CDR1 and CDR2 (germline): LNHDA, SQIVND (reference sequence). This CDR3 comprises 17 residues. V was clipped by 3 bases and J by 4 bases; unmatched bases: 12.

CDR3 bases: TGTGCCAGCAGCTTTCCGACAAGAAGAGTCAATCAGCCCCAGCATTTT. This codes for CASSFPTRRVNQPQHF. This chain uses TRBV6-2 or TRBV6-3 with TRBJ1-5, with no clear D. Trimming pared 6 bases from V and 3 bases from J, leaving 18 bases between. Germline loops: CDR1 MNHEY, CDR2 SVGEGT. The CDR3 is 16 residues long.

The rearrangement uses TRBV7-2 and TRBJ2-7, with 7 bases lining up with TRBD1. The germline V gene encodes CDR1 SGHTA and CDR2 FQGNSA. The CDR3 is made up of 15 amino acids. After removal of 1 base from V and 4 bases from J, the junction contained 7 bases not matched to a gene. The CDR3 sequence: CASSLEGAIRYEQYF. The CDR3 bases are TGTGCCAGCAGCTTAGAGGGGGCCATAAGGTACGAGCAGTACTTC.

This clone was counted a single time. Written as DNA, the CDR3 is TGTGCCAGCAGTTTCTTAAGGAGCGGGAGCTACGAGCAGTACTTC. This encodes CASSFLRSGSYEQYF. The chain joins TRBV25-1 to TRBJ2-7; TRBD2 aligns across 8 bases. The germline V gene has CDR1 MGHDK and CDR2 SYGVNS. The V segment lost 5 bases and the J segment 3 bases; nucleotides outside the gene matches: 9. This CDR3 comprises 15 residues.

This chain joins TRBV5-1 and TRBJ1-4; 9 bases align to TRBD1. With V trimmed by 5 bases and J by 6 bases, 5 bases remained unmatched. The germline V gene has CDR1 SGHRS and CDR2 YFSETQ. This CDR3 is built from 14 residues. The CDR3 sequence is CASRVGQGYEKLFF. CDR3 coding DNA: TGCGCCAGCAGGGTAGGACAGGGGTATGAAAAACTGTTTTTT. The full variable domain, in which reference TRBV5-1 and TRBJ1-4 provide the parts outside the CDR3, is KAGVTQTPRYLIKTRGQQVTLSCSPISGHRSVSWYQQTPGQGLQFLFEYFSETQRNKGNFPGRFSGRQFSNSRSEMNVSTLELGDSALYLCASRVGQGYEKLFFGSGTQLSVL.

The CDR3 DNA sequence: TGTGCCAGCTCACTGAGGACAGGGTTCGTGAACACCGGGGAGCTGTTTTTT. This codes for CASSLRTGFVNTGELFF. The chain couples TRBV18 to TRBJ2-2, with 8 bases that match TRBD1. Per the germline V gene, CDR1 is KGHSH and CDR2 is LQKENI. CDR3 length equals 17 residues. The junction had 8 bases not matched to a gene; V was cut back by 4 bases and J by 1 base.

V usage is TRBV7-2 and J usage is TRBJ1-1; D might be TRBD1 (6 bases). There are 13 residues in the CDR3. V dropped 1 base and J dropped 4 bases, with 7 bases sitting between them. CDR1 and CDR2 from the germline V gene are SGHTA and FQGNSA. CDR3 loop: CASSLGGGTEAFF. The CDR3 DNA follows: TGTGCCAGCAGCTTAGGAGGGGGCACTGAAGCTTTCTTT.

This clone was seen a few times. The chain recombines TRBV7-8 with TRBJ2-7; a possible D gene is TRBD2 (5 bases). This CDR3 contains 14 residues. The germline V and J ends were trimmed by 7 bases and 0 bases, with 13 bases remaining between them. Germline values: CDR1 SGHVS, CDR2 FQNEAQ. Here the CDR3 DNA reads TGTGCCAGCACCCTAGCCGGGTACTCCTACGAGCAGTACTTC. It yields the protein CASTLAGYSYEQYF.